A single sample is the source of the 32 T cell receptor beta chains below, sequenced in a study of blood T cell repertoires in COVID-19. Assay: immunoSEQ multiplex PCR; the TCRdb copy retains only in-frame clones and omits some. Of around 210,000 clones listed, 89% are singletons. Input material: PBMCs or T cells enriched from blood (not recorded which). These receptors were collected from a woman under 30 who had recovered from COVID-19.

This chain uses TRBV12-5 with TRBJ1-1, with D uncertain. Germline CDR1 LGHNT, CDR2 FRNRAP. Trimming pared 0 bases from V and 3 bases from J, leaving 17 bases between. The CDR3 runs 17 residues. The chain's CDR3 is CASGLVLGRVPDTEAFF. CDR3 DNA: TGTGCTAGTGGTTTGGTATTAGGGAGGGTCCCTGACACTGAAGCTTTCTTT.

The chain links TRBV9 to TRBJ2-3; D is unresolved. The germline V and J ends were trimmed by 0 bases and 4 bases, with 15 bases remaining between them. Germline V gives CDR1 SGDLS, CDR2 YYNGEE. The CDR3 covers 16 residues. The CDR3 spells CASSVEGGYPSDTQYF. Written as DNA, the CDR3 is TGTGCCAGCAGCGTAGAAGGCGGCTATCCATCAGATACGCAGTATTTT.

This clone was seen repeatedly, ten times or more. This sequence joins TRBV30 and TRBJ1-2; 8 nucleotides align to TRBD1. CDR3 size: 12 residues. Germline V gives CDR1 GTSNPN, CDR2 SVGIG (reference sequence). V gave up 2 bases and J gave up 10 bases; unmatched junction bases: 6. The CDR3 bases are TGTGCCTGGAGTCGGGACAGGATCGACTACACCTTC. This sequence encodes CAWSRDRIDYTF.

The chain uses TRBV10-3 and TRBJ2-7; D is ambiguous. Trimming stripped 3 bases from V and 0 bases from J, with 6 bases between. The V gene's germline CDR1 is ENHRY and CDR2 SYGVKD. The CDR3 length is 13 residues. CDR3 protein: CAISEQSSYEQYF. The CDR3, as DNA: TGTGCCATCAGTGAACAGAGCTCCTACGAGCAGTACTTC.

This clone was observed a handful of times. The chain couples TRBV11-2 to TRBJ1-6; TRBD1 might be the D (6 bases). The germline gives CDR1 SGHAT, CDR2 FQNNGV. V was trimmed by 5 bases and J by 0 bases, leaving 8 bases between them. This CDR3 is built from 15 residues. Here the CDR3 DNA reads TGTGCCAGCAGCACGGACAGCTCCTATAATTCACCCCTCCACTTT. It translates to CASSTDSSYNSPLHF. The full variable domain, rest sourced from reference TRBV11-2 and TRBJ1-6, is EAGVAQSPRYKIIEKRQSVAFWCNPISGHATLYWYQQILGQGPKLLIQFQNNGVVDDSQLPKDRFSAERLKGVDSTLKIQPAKLEDSAVYLCASSTDSSYNSPLHFGNGTRLTVT.

This rearrangement joins TRBV4-1 to TRBJ2-5, with 8 bases lining up with TRBD2. The germline CDR1 and CDR2 sequences are MGHRA and YSYEKL. The CDR3 is 15 residues long. After removal of 0 bases from V and 5 bases from J, the junction contained 5 bases not matched to a gene. The CDR3 here is CASSQESGGWETQYF. The CDR3 DNA sequence: TGCGCCAGCAGCCAAGAGTCGGGAGGGTGGGAGACCCAGTACTTC.

This clone was counted only a few times. V is TRBV7-7 and J is TRBJ2-2; 7 bases line up with TRBD2. The CDR3 extends over 16 amino acids. The V segment lost 3 bases and the J segment 1 base; nucleotides outside the gene matches: 5. The germline V gene encodes CDR1 SSHAT and CDR2 FNYEAQ (reference sequence). The CDR3 nucleotides read TGTGCCAGCAGCTTGCTAGCGGTCCAGAACACCGGGGAGCTGTTTTTT. Translation: CASSLLAVQNTGELFF.

The J gene is TRBJ2-5, the V gene TRBV11-2, with 8 nucleotides matching TRBD2. V shed 4 bases and J 5 bases; nucleotides not matched to a gene: 15. Germline loops: CDR1 SGHAT, CDR2 FQNNGV. CDR3 length: 17 amino acids. In DNA form, the CDR3 reads TGTGCCAGCAGCTCCGGGGGCCGAGCGGGGGTGTGGGAGACCCAGTACTTC. Its protein is CASSSGGRAGVWETQYF.

This sequence joins TRBV14 and TRBJ2-2; 9 nucleotides agree with TRBD1. The CDR3 runs to 18 residues. The V gene end was trimmed by 3 bases and the J gene end by 4 bases; junction bases not matched to a gene: 12. Germline assignment: CDR1 SGHDN and CDR2 FVKESK. The CDR3 DNA reads TGTGCCAGCAGCCACCTTGTCGGACAGGGGCGTCGCACCGGGGAGCTGTTTTTT. Translating it yields CASSHLVGQGRRTGELFF.

V usage is TRBV25-1 and J usage is TRBJ1-6; D is possibly TRBD1 (6 bases). Trimming stripped 4 bases from V and 4 bases from J, with 14 bases between. The length of the CDR3 is 16 residues. CDR1 MGHDK and CDR2 SYGVNS come from the germline V gene. In DNA form, the CDR3 reads TGTGCCAGCAGTGTCGCTGGACAGTATTATAATTCACCCCTCCACTTT. This codes for CASSVAGQYYNSPLHF.

The rearrangement links TRBV2 to TRBJ1-1; 7 bases align to TRBD1. The ends lost 4 bases at V and 4 bases at J; junction bases unmatched: 0. This CDR3 comprises 12 residues. Germline lookup yields CDR1 SNHLY and CDR2 FYNNEI. CDR3 coding DNA: TGTGCCAGCAGTGGACAGGGCACTGAAGCTTTCTTT. Residues: CASSGQGTEAFF.

The chain links TRBV19 to TRBJ2-6; no reliable D call. V lost 7 bases and J lost 1, with 11 bases in between. CDR3 length: 15 amino acids. From germline, CDR1 is LNHDA and CDR2 SQIVND (reference sequence). CDR3 region: CASISTPSGANVLTF. The CDR3 DNA is TGTGCCAGTATTTCTACGCCTTCTGGGGCCAACGTCCTGACTTTC. The variable domain in full, with the rest retrieved from reference TRBV19 and TRBJ2-6, is DGGITQSPKYLFRKEGQNVTLSCEQNLNHDAMYWYRQDPGQGLRLIYYSQIVNDFQKGDIAEGYSVSREKKESFPLTVTSAQKNPTAFYLCASISTPSGANVLTFGAGSRLTVL.

This clone turned up a few times. The chain employs TRBV9 and TRBJ2-1; D not certain. CDR1 is SGDLS, CDR2 YYNGEE, per germline. The V and J ends lost 0 bases and 0 bases respectively, with 16 bases between them. This CDR3 has 18 amino acids. Written as DNA, the CDR3 is TGTGCCAGCAGCGTAGTTCCCGAAGCACCGAGCTCCTACAATGAGCAGTTCTTC. Its protein product is CASSVVPEAPSSYNEQFF.

The chain recombines TRBV19 with TRBJ1-6; tentatively, D is TRBD1 (6 bases). Germline CDR1 reads LNHDA; CDR2 reads SQIVND (reference sequence). The CDR3 is made up of 16 amino acids. Deletions cut 5 bases from V and 10 bases from J, with 21 bases between. CDR3 residues: CASSPRPGPGDSPLHF. DNA of the CDR3: TGTGCCAGTAGTCCGCGGCCCGGGCCAGGGGACTCACCCCTCCACTTT.

J is TRBJ1-5 and V is TRBV11-1; 8 bases map to TRBD1. Germline V CDR1 and CDR2: SGHAT, FQDESV (reference sequence). There are 14 residues in the CDR3. The J segment lost 7 bases and the V segment lost 4 bases, leaving 6 bases of the junction unmatched. CDR3 protein: CASSSDRASQPQHF. CDR3 coding DNA: TGTGCCAGCAGCTCGGACAGGGCGAGCCAGCCCCAGCATTTT.

This clone was found once. This chain joins TRBV5-1 and TRBJ2-1; D perhaps matches TRBD2 (6 bases). Per germline, CDR1 SGHRS and CDR2 YFSETQ. The CDR3 is made up of 15 amino acids. V was clipped by 7 bases and J by 3 bases, with 17 bases between them. The CDR3 loop reads CASGPGDQVYNEQFF. CDR3 DNA sequence: TGCGCCAGCGGCCCGGGGGACCAGGTCTACAATGAGCAGTTCTTC.

This chain links TRBV3-1 (or the pseudogene TRBV3-2) with TRBJ1-1; 9 bases line up with TRBD1. Germline V gene lookup returns CDR1 LGHDT and CDR2 YNNKEL (reference sequence). This CDR3 is 13 amino acids long. With V trimmed by 8 bases and J by 3 bases, 4 bases remained unmatched. The CDR3 DNA is TGTGCCAGCCGGGACAGGGAGGACACTGAAGCTTTCTTT. Translated, it gives CASRDREDTEAFF.

This chain uses TRBV30 with TRBJ2-4; tentative D call: TRBD1 (6 bases). The CDR3 totals 17 residues. Germline-derived CDR1 and CDR2 are GTSNPN and SVGIG (reference sequence). The ends were cut back, 0 bases at V and 0 bases at J, with 15 bases in the middle. The CDR3 sequence: CAWSVLQGNLAKNIQYF. The DNA for the CDR3 is TGTGCCTGGAGTGTACTACAGGGCAATCTAGCCAAAAACATTCAGTACTTC.

The chain employs TRBV3-1 (or the pseudogene TRBV3-2) and TRBJ1-2; D gene uncertain. V lost 0 bases to trimming and J lost 6 bases, with 11 bases between them. CDR1 is LGHDT, CDR2 YNNKEL, per germline (reference sequence). CDR3 length: 14 amino acids. Here the CDR3 reads CASSQDGGFDGYTF. The CDR3 nucleotides are TGTGCCAGCAGCCAAGATGGAGGATTCGATGGCTACACCTTC.

This chain uses TRBV2 with TRBJ1-2; possibly TRBD1 for D (6 bases). The CDR3 sequence is 13 residues long. V dropped 7 bases and J dropped 3 bases, with 12 bases sitting between them. Per the germline V gene, CDR1 is SNHLY and CDR2 is FYNNEI. The CDR3 here is CASNGGRDYGYTF. Written as DNA, the CDR3 is TGTGCCAGCAATGGGGGCAGGGACTATGGCTACACCTTC.

The chain uses TRBV10-3 and TRBJ2-7; maybe TRBD1 (6 bases). The CDR3 spans 12 residues. Deletions cut 4 bases from V and 3 bases from J, with 7 bases between. Germline V gives CDR1 ENHRY, CDR2 SYGVKD. CDR3 sequence (DNA): TGTGCCATCAGTGCACAGGGCTACGAGCAGTACTTC. Its protein product is CAISAQGYEQYF.

The CDR3 loop reads CASSRSRDRGSNYGYTF. The CDR3 DNA reads TGTGCCAGCAGTCGGTCCCGGGACAGGGGGAGTAACTATGGCTACACCTTC. The chain carries TRBV27 and TRBJ1-2; 11 nucleotides match TRBD1. The CDR3 consists of 17 residues. Germline values: CDR1 MNHEY, CDR2 SMNVEV (reference sequence). The junction had 9 bases not matched to a gene; V was cut back by 5 bases and J by 1 base.

This clone was found once. The genes are TRBV5-4 and TRBJ1-1, with D unclear. The V end was cut by 3 bases, the J end by 5 bases, with 11 bases between. Looked up from germline, CDR1 is SGHNT and CDR2 is YYREEE (reference sequence). This CDR3 spans 13 amino acids. CDR3 coding DNA: TGTGCCAGCAGCTCCCAGGCGGGGACTGAAGCTTTCTTT. The encoded protein is CASSSQAGTEAFF.

The chain employs TRBV7-9 and TRBJ1-2; D is ambiguous. Per germline, CDR1 SEHNR and CDR2 FQNEAQ (reference sequence). V gave up 5 bases and J gave up 8 bases, with 6 bases separating them. There are 10 residues in the CDR3. CDR3 in DNA: TGTGCCAGCAGCGAGCGAGGCTACACCTTC. It codes for CASSERGYTF.

In its sample, this clone was seen many times. The V and J genes are TRBV5-1 and TRBJ1-5; D is uncertain. This CDR3 comprises 14 residues. The V end was cut by 0 bases, the J end by 3 bases, with 7 bases between. Germline loops: CDR1 SGHRS, CDR2 YFSETQ. The CDR3 spells CASSLGGINQPQHF. DNA of the CDR3: TGCGCCAGCAGCTTGGGAGGGATCAATCAGCCCCAGCATTTT.

The chain combines TRBV11-2 with TRBJ2-7; no firm D call. Trimming removed 1 base at V and 6 bases at J, with 13 bases between. CDR3 length: 14 residues. The germline gives CDR1 SGHAT, CDR2 FQNNGV. CDR3 in DNA: TGTGCCAGCAGCTTAGCAGGCGTTGTGTCCGAGCAGTACTTC. Amino acid sequence: CASSLAGVVSEQYF.

This chain connects TRBV19 to TRBJ1-1; D gene ambiguous. This CDR3 has 14 amino acids. Germline loops: CDR1 LNHDA, CDR2 SQIVND (reference sequence). V lost 6 bases and J lost 4, with 15 bases in between. CDR3 bases: TGTGCCAGTAGCAAAATTCCGGTTGGCACTGAAGCTTTCTTT. Translating gives CASSKIPVGTEAFF. The full variable domain, with the rest looked up from reference TRBV19 and TRBJ1-1, is DGGITQSPKYLFRKEGQNVTLSCEQNLNHDAMYWYRQDPGQGLRLIYYSQIVNDFQKGDIAEGYSVSREKKESFPLTVTSAQKNPTAFYLCASSKIPVGTEAFFGQGTRLTVV.

V and J are TRBV19 and TRBJ1-5, with D uncertain. Trimming pared 10 bases from V and 3 bases from J, leaving 19 bases between. This CDR3 comprises 15 residues. Germline CDR1 reads LNHDA; CDR2 reads SQIVND (reference sequence). The CDR3 sequence: CATMRKGRDNQPQHF. In DNA, the CDR3 is TGTGCCACCATGCGAAAAGGGCGGGACAATCAGCCCCAGCATTTT. Full variable domain (rest looked up from reference TRBV19 and TRBJ1-5): DGGITQSPKYLFRKEGQNVTLSCEQNLNHDAMYWYRQDPGQGLRLIYYSQIVNDFQKGDIAEGYSVSREKKESFPLTVTSAQKNPTAFYLCATMRKGRDNQPQHFGDGTRLSIL.

This clone was found once. This chain links TRBV18 with TRBJ2-2; 8 bases fit TRBD2. The CDR3 is made up of 18 amino acids. The V gene end was trimmed by 2 bases and the J gene end by 3 bases; junction bases not matched to a gene: 11. Germline CDR1 and CDR2: KGHSH and LQKENI. CDR3 residues: CASSPSKGLDLDTGELFF. The CDR3, as DNA: TGTGCCAGCTCACCATCGAAGGGACTAGATTTAGACACCGGGGAGCTGTTTTTT.

By sample share, this clone is medium-sized. The V call is TRBV2, the J call TRBJ1-2, with D possibly being TRBD1 (5 bases). This CDR3 region has 13 residues. Per the germline V gene, CDR1 is SNHLY and CDR2 is FYNNEI. This chain's CDR3 is CASTLGEAYGYTF. CDR3 DNA: TGTGCTTCAACTCTAGGGGAGGCTTATGGCTACACCTTC.

The rearrangement links TRBV7-9 to TRBJ1-4, with D unresolved. Germline loops: CDR1 SEHNR, CDR2 FQNEAQ (reference sequence). The CDR3 spans 15 residues. The V end lost 4 bases, the J end lost 8 bases, and 17 bases lay between the germline ends. Written as DNA, the CDR3 is TGTGCCAGCAGCTCCTCCGGGATTAGGAAAGAAAAACTGTTTTTT. Amino acid sequence: CASSSSGIRKEKLFF.

CDR3 DNA sequence: TGTGCCAGCAGCGTAGCTCCGGGGGGCGGCTATGGCTACACCTTC. Encoded protein: CASSVAPGGGYGYTF. The chain carries TRBV9 and TRBJ1-2; tentative D call: TRBD1 (6 bases). Germline V gene sequence: CDR1 SGDLS, CDR2 YYNGEE. V lost 0 bases and J lost 4, with 13 bases in between. The length of the CDR3 is 15 residues.